Listed here are 8 T cell receptor beta chains from one sample, sequenced in a study of CD8 T cells in ankylosing spondylitis. TCRdb called the 5' RACE reads again in MiXCR, with one record for every CDR3 protein. The data hold 150,000 to 200,000 distinct CDR3 sequences, with under 14% observed a single time. The material sequenced was blood, either unsorted or a sorted T cell fraction (not recorded which). These receptors all come from a male donor with ankylosing spondylitis or in good health (not recorded which).

This clonotype has more than one count but fewer than ten. This chain connects TRBV12-3 or TRBV12-4 to TRBJ2-7; D gene ambiguous. V was cut by 3 bases and J by 4 bases, with 7 bases left in between. The CDR3 runs to 12 residues. CDR3 amino acids: CASSLTFYEQYF. The CDR3 DNA follows: TGTGCCAGCAGTTTGACCTTTTACGAGCAGTACTTC.

Ten or more counts support this clonotype. V and J are TRBV24-1 and TRBJ2-1; 8 nucleotides agree with TRBD2. Germline CDR1 and CDR2: KGHDR and SFDVKD. This CDR3 has 13 amino acids. Trimming cost V 4 bases and J 15 bases; bases outside gene matches: 10. CDR3 in amino acids: CATSEGPGLDRFF. The CDR3 DNA is TGTGCCACCAGTGAAGGACCGGGACTAGACCGGTTCTTC.

Notes on this clonotype: A read error may explain this, as a much larger clone is one base away. V gene TRBV12-3 or TRBV12-4 combines with J gene TRBJ1-1; D is ambiguous. CDR3 length: 13 residues. The germline V and J ends were trimmed by 7 bases and 0 bases, with 9 bases remaining between them. CDR3: CASTLWMNTEAFF. In nucleotides, the CDR3 is TGTGCCAGCACCCTCTGGATGAACACTGAAGCTTTCTTT.

The table lists this clonotype with many counts. The chain recombines TRBV5-6 with TRBJ1-5; maybe TRBD1 (6 bases). The V end lost 1 base, the J end lost 2 bases, and 10 bases lay between the germline ends. CDR1 and CDR2 (germline): SGHDT, YYEEEE. The CDR3 is made up of 15 amino acids. CDR3 sequence: CASSLRGGGNQPQHF. CDR3 nucleotide sequence: TGTGCCAGCAGCTTGAGGGGGGGCGGCAATCAGCCCCAGCATTTT.

This clonotype was observed at least ten times. The chain employs TRBV20-1 and TRBJ2-7, with 11 bases that match TRBD2. The V gene end was trimmed by 3 bases and the J gene end by 2 bases; junction bases not matched to a gene: 3. The CDR3 spans 14 residues. CDR1 and CDR2 from the germline V gene are DFQATT and SNEGSKA (reference sequence). The CDR3 reads CSASLSGRAYEQYF. In nucleotides, the CDR3 is TGCAGTGCTAGTCTTAGCGGGAGGGCCTACGAGCAGTACTTC.

In its sample, this clonotype was seen a few times. This rearrangement joins TRBV29-1 to TRBJ2-7; 8 bases line up with TRBD1. Germline values: CDR1 SQVTM, CDR2 ANQGSEA. Trimming at V came to 1 base and at J to 3 bases, leaving 8 bases not matched to a gene. The CDR3 runs 15 residues. In DNA form, the CDR3 reads TGCAGCGTTGAAGGGGAACAGGGGGAGATCTACGAGCAGTACTTC. Translating it yields CSVEGEQGEIYEQYF.

On this clonotype: This may be a read error: a much more frequent sequence differs by one nucleotide. This sequence joins TRBV19 and TRBJ1-1; 7 nucleotides align to TRBD1. This CDR3 is 12 amino acids long. Germline V gene data show CDR1 as LNHDA and CDR2 as SQIVND (reference sequence). The CDR3 coding sequence is TGTGCCACCGCGACAGGGTTCACTGAAGCTTACTTT. Translating it yields CATATGFTEAYF.

The V gene is TRBV7-2, the J gene TRBJ2-2; the D is unclear. Per the germline V gene, CDR1 is SGHTA and CDR2 is FQGNSA. CDR3 length: 16 residues. Trimming took off 5 bases at V and 2 bases at J, with 15 bases between the two ends. CDR3 nucleotides: TGTGCCAGCAGCCGTTCCATGGGGTCTAACACCGGGGAGCTGTTTTTT. As protein: CASSRSMGSNTGELFF.